This TCR beta chain was captured in a study of cytomegalovirus exposure and HLA in healthy donors. About the study: Earlier findings included more than 95 million unique TCR beta sequences obtained from about 180 million T cells.

PCR was performed using 60 Vbeta and 13 Jbeta primers. Clones were sequenced by immunoSEQ multiplex PCR, and TCRdb holds only the in-frame ones, with some missing. The sample lists over 140,000 clones, 80% occurring once. The CDR3 runs 14 residues. Trimming left V 3 bases short and J 5 bases short, with 12 bases between. Per the germline V gene, CDR1 is SGDLS and CDR2 is YYNGEE. Study-wide points: CMV serostatus alone was available as immune exposure information.

As for this clone: Antigen unknown.

The specimen sequenced was PBMCs. The chain couples TRBV9 to TRBJ2-1; a possible D gene is TRBD2 (5 bases). The receptor was derived from a man aged 50-59 years in good health and CMV-seronegative. CDR3 protein: CASSATGDNNEQFF. DNA for the CDR3: TGTGCCAGCAGCGCAACCGGGGATAACAATGAGCAGTTCTTC.